Following are 17 T cell receptor beta chains from one sample sequenced in a study of regulatory T cells in long-lasting Graves disease. The sample's time point: newly diagnosed GD, antithyroid drugs for less than 3 months. After RNA was extracted from PBMCs, the TCR library was made from it. Assembly of TCR beta libraries relied on iRepertoire HTBI primers together with Arm-PCR of CDR3 regions. TCRdb fed the multiplex PCR reads into MiXCR, producing one record per CDR3 protein. The sample shows roughly 260,000 distinct CDR3 sequences, 18% of them seen only once. The sample was also reused in another study, on T cells in Graves' hyperthyroidism and ophthalmopathy.

Sequencing was performed on peripheral blood mononuclear cells (PBMCs), taken at new diagnosis, from a patient treated with antithyroid drugs. The source of these receptors is a woman under 40 with Graves disease.

This clonotype has ten or more counts. The chain combines TRBV5-1 with TRBJ2-7, with D perhaps matching TRBD2 (5 bases). CDR1 and CDR2 (germline): SGHRS, YFSETQ. The CDR3 loop spans 16 amino acids. The V end was cut by 1 base, the J end by 0 bases, with 14 bases between. The DNA of the CDR3 is TGCGCCAGCAGCTTGCGGGGTCCCGGCAGCTCCTACGAGCAGTACTTC. Translating gives CASSLRGPGSSYEQYF.

The chain uses TRBV7-8 and TRBJ2-5; 10 bases fit TRBD1. The germline V gene has CDR1 SGHVS and CDR2 FQNEAQ. The CDR3 is 19 amino acids. J gave up 7 bases and V 3 bases, and 20 bases lay outside the gene matches. The DNA for the CDR3 is TGTGCCAGCAGCTTTGTTAATCGAAGGACAGGGGGACCGCAATCGACCCAGTACTTC. Translated: CASSFVNRRTGGPQSTQYF.

This clonotype was observed at least ten times. The V gene is TRBV6-1, the J gene TRBJ1-4, with unresolved D. V lost 3 bases and J lost 5, with 10 bases in between. The germline CDR1 and CDR2 sequences are MNHNS and SASEGT. CDR3 size: 14 residues. For the CDR3, the DNA is TGTGCCAGCAGTGAGACCCACGGGAATGAAAAACTGTTTTTT. Translated: CASSETHGNEKLFF.

This clonotype was counted at least ten times. V gene TRBV3-1 combines with J gene TRBJ1-1; TRBD1 might be the D (6 bases). The CDR3 covers 15 residues. From germline, CDR1 is LGHDT and CDR2 YNNKEL (reference sequence). V dropped 5 bases and J dropped 6 bases, with 19 bases sitting between them. The CDR3 reads CASSTFGTLSAEAFF. The CDR3 nucleotides read TGTGCCAGCAGCACATTTGGGACACTGAGCGCTGAAGCTTTCTTT.

This clonotype showed up many times. This CDR3 reads CASSLGFSFETQYF. The CDR3 DNA reads TGTGCCAGCAGCTTAGGGTTTAGTTTCGAGACCCAGTACTTC. This chain uses TRBV7-2 with TRBJ2-5; D gene unclear. The CDR3 has 14 residues. Trimming stripped 1 base from V and 5 bases from J, with 11 bases between. The germline V gene has CDR1 SGHTA and CDR2 FQGNSA.

This clonotype appeared many times. The gene calls are TRBV27 and TRBJ2-3; D call uncertain. Germline-derived CDR1 and CDR2 are MNHEY and SMNVEV (reference sequence). The CDR3 length is 15 residues. V shed 3 bases and J shed 4 bases, with 14 bases lying between them. Here the CDR3 DNA reads TGTGCCAGCAGTTTGGGTCAGGTGTTCGCAGATACGCAGTATTTT. This sequence encodes CASSLGQVFADTQYF.

This clonotype was seen many times. The chain links TRBV29-1 to TRBJ1-2, with D possibly TRBD1 on 5 matching bases. With 3 bases removed from V and 7 bases from J, the gap between germline ends came to 9 bases. The CDR3 has 11 residues. CDR1 and CDR2 (germline): SQVTM, ANQGSEA. DNA for the CDR3: TGCAGCGTTGATGGGGGAGGTGGCTACACCTTC. This codes for CSVDGGGGYTF. The full variable domain, its missing parts supplied by reference TRBV29-1 and TRBJ1-2, is SAVISQKPSRDICQRGTSLTIQCQVDSQVTMMFWYRQQPGQSLTLIATANQGSEATYESGFVIDKFPISRPNLTFSTLTVSNMSPEDSSIYLCSVDGGGGYTFGSGTRLTVV.

This clonotype was recorded many times. The chain is built from TRBV10-3 and TRBJ1-1; weak D call: TRBD1 (5 bases). This CDR3 contains 14 residues. Trimming removed 6 bases at V and 0 bases at J, with 11 bases between. Germline V CDR1 and CDR2: ENHRY, SYGVKD. The CDR3 sequence is CAIRKQVMNTEAFF. Here the CDR3 DNA reads TGTGCCATCAGGAAACAGGTCATGAACACTGAAGCTTTCTTT.

This clonotype was counted many times. The chain recombines TRBV9 with TRBJ2-3; D is undetermined. Trimming pared 3 bases from V and 4 bases from J, leaving 12 bases between. The CDR3 runs to 14 residues. Germline loops: CDR1 SGDLS, CDR2 YYNGEE. This chain's CDR3 is CASSGSGQPDTQYF. CDR3 nucleotide sequence: TGTGCCAGCAGCGGTAGTGGGCAGCCAGATACGCAGTATTTT. The variable domain in full, completed from reference TRBV9 and TRBJ2-3, reads DSGVTQTPKHLITATGQRVTLRCSPRSGDLSVYWYQQSLDQGLQFLIQYYNGEERAKGNILERFSAQQFPDLHSELNLSSLELGDSALYFCASSGSGQPDTQYFGPGTRLTVL.

Notes on this clonotype: A read error is the likely source, as a far larger clone sits one nucleotide away. The J gene is TRBJ1-3, the V gene TRBV6-1; D unresolved. Germline assignment: CDR1 MNHNS and CDR2 SASEGT. This CDR3 spans 16 amino acids. CDR3 in DNA: TGTGCCAGCAGGGCAACATGGAATGTACTTGGAAGCACCATATATTTT. Its translation: CASRATWNVLGSTIYF.

This clonotype was detected only a few times. The chain recombines TRBV13 with TRBJ2-1; TRBD2 matches 11 bases. The trim removed 5 bases at V and 10 bases at J, leaving 4 bases unmatched. This CDR3 comprises 13 residues. Per germline, CDR1 PRHDT and CDR2 FYEKMQ (reference sequence). CDR3 amino acids: CASSDPSGGEQFF. The CDR3 DNA follows: TGTGCCAGCAGCGACCCTAGCGGGGGGGAGCAGTTCTTC.

This clonotype occurred many times. The rearrangement uses TRBV20-1 and TRBJ2-7, with D possibly matching TRBD2 (5 bases). V lost 4 bases, J lost 6 bases, and 10 bases lay in between. CDR3 length: 11 amino acids. The V gene's germline CDR1 is DFQATT and CDR2 SNEGSKA (reference sequence). Here the CDR3 DNA reads TGCAGTGCTAACACACGGGGCGAGCAGTACTTC. The encoded protein is CSANTRGEQYF.

Remarks on this clonotype: A much bigger clone sits one base away, suggesting this may be a read error. The chain links TRBV5-6 to TRBJ2-5; D not certain. The CDR3 has 16 amino acids. The V end lost 2 bases, the J end lost 11 bases, and 25 bases lay between the germline ends. Germline V gene sequence: CDR1 SGHDT, CDR2 YYEEEE. As DNA, the CDR3 is TGTGCCAGCAGCTTCGCCCAAGGACGGATGGATCCTGAGCAGTACTTC. This encodes CASSFAQGRMDPEQYF. The whole variable domain, remainder taken from reference TRBV5-6 and TRBJ2-5, is DAGVTQSPTHLIKTRGQQVTLRCSPKSGHDTVSWYQQALGQGPQFIFQYYEEEERQRGNFPDRFSGHQFPNYSSELNVNALLLGDSALYLCASSFAQGRMDPEQYFGPGTRLLVL.

Of note for this clonotype: A much larger clonotype is one base distant, so this may be a read error. This chain connects TRBV3-1 to TRBJ2-3; 7 nucleotides match TRBD2. CDR1 and CDR2 from the germline V gene are LGHDT and YNNKEL (reference sequence). Trimming at V came to 6 bases and at J to 6 bases, leaving 12 bases not matched to a gene. The CDR3 length is 15 residues. CDR3 nucleotide sequence: TGTGCCAGCAGTGCCCGACCAGCGGGGCCGGATACGCAGTATTTT. This codes for CASSARPAGPDTQYF.

This clonotype was counted many times. This rearrangement joins TRBV4-1 to TRBJ2-7, with 9 bases aligning to TRBD2. The CDR3 extends over 15 amino acids. Germline V CDR1 and CDR2: MGHRA, YSYEKL. V was clipped by 6 bases and J by 3 bases; unmatched bases: 9. DNA for the CDR3: TGCGCCAGCAGTCCCCAGGCGGGGGGGCGCTACGAGCAGTACTTC. This encodes CASSPQAGGRYEQYF.

In DNA form, the CDR3 reads TGCGCCAGCAGCAAAGGTGGCGGACAGGGGACCGAAAAACTGTTTTTT. Translated: CASSKGGGQGTEKLFF. The chain joins TRBV4-1 to TRBJ1-4; 9 positions agree with TRBD1. CDR3 length: 16 amino acids. CDR1 is MGHRA, CDR2 YSYEKL, per germline. Germline trimming cut 5 bases from V and 8 bases from J; bases unmatched to any gene: 12.

This clonotype was recorded a few times. The chain uses TRBV10-1 and TRBJ1-5, with a tentative D call TRBD1 (6 bases). CDR1 and CDR2 (germline): WNHNN, SYGVQD (reference sequence). The germline V and J ends were trimmed by 10 bases and 8 bases, with 15 bases remaining between them. This CDR3 spans 12 amino acids. The CDR3 DNA reads as TGCGCCACCCTGACAGGTTGCAAGCCCCAGCATTTT. Translated: CATLTGCKPQHF.